The rows below give T cell receptor beta chains drawn from one sample of a study of T cell responses to AZD1222 COVID-19 vaccine. Clones were sequenced by immunoSEQ multiplex PCR, and TCRdb holds only the in-frame ones, with some missing. Here the sample spans approximately 100,000 clones, about 90% being singletons. The sequenced sample was peripheral blood, obtained on day 0 of AZD1222 vaccination. The receptors shown here come from an adult in good health. The CDR3 runs from the conserved cysteine through the conserved F or W. Fields, in order: V gene, clone size, J gene, D gene, CDR3 protein, CDR3 DNA. A D gene is named only where the DNA matches it firmly. Clone size is stated in some rows and not others, as once, few, many or a class when expanded.

TRBV10-3,.,TRBJ1-6,.,CAISESEGEGNSPLHF,TGTGCCATCAGTGAGTCGGAGGGGGAAGGTAATTCACCCCTCCACTTT
TRBV18,.,TRBJ1-1,.,CASSIGTGKTEAFF,TGTGCCAGCTCAATCGGGACTGGGAAGACTGAAGCTTTCTTT
TRBV7-9,once,TRBJ1-2,TRBD1,CASSETGTDYGYTF,TGTGCCAGCAGCGAGACCGGGACAGACTATGGCTACACCTTC
TRBV15,once,TRBJ2-5,TRBD2,CATSRVKRGLGETQYF,TGTGCCACCAGCAGAGTTAAGCGGGGATTGGGAGAGACCCAGTACTTC
TRBV7-9,.,TRBJ1-2,TRBD1,CASSLGQDYGYTF,TGTGCCAGCAGCTTGGGACAGGACTATGGCTACACCTTC
TRBV6-2/TRBV6-3,.,TRBJ2-6,.,CASSWDSGANVLTF,TGTGCCAGCAGTTGGGACTCTGGGGCCAACGTCCTGACTTTC
TRBV28,.,TRBJ1-5,.,CASSPPPGRKSNQPQHF,TGTGCCAGCAGTCCTCCCCCGGGACGGAAAAGCAATCAGCCCCAGCATTTT
TRBV5-1,.,TRBJ1-5,.,CASSLGVSNQPQHF,TGCGCCAGCAGCTTGGGGGTTAGCAATCAGCCCCAGCATTTT
TRBV5-1,.,TRBJ2-1,.,CASSLGSMSYNEQFF,TGCGCCAGCAGCTTGGGATCGATGTCCTACAATGAGCAGTTCTTC
TRBV3-1/TRBV3-2,.,TRBJ2-2,TRBD2,CASSQDGGSNTGELFF,TGTGCCAGCAGCCAAGACGGGGGGTCGAACACCGGGGAGCTGTTTTTT
TRBV30,.,TRBJ2-2,.,CAWMVTGVAGELFF,TGTGCCTGGATGGTGACGGGGGTTGCCGGGGAGCTGTTTTTT
TRBV11-3,once,TRBJ2-5,TRBD1,CASSNTGGGTQYF,TGTGCCAGCAGCAACACAGGGGGAGGGACCCAGTACTTC
TRBV4-2,.,TRBJ2-3,TRBD2,CASSSNSGGATDTQYF,TGTGCCAGCAGCTCAAATTCGGGGGGGGCGACAGATACGCAGTATTTT
TRBV19,.,TRBJ2-2,.,CASQGNTGELFF,TGTGCCAGCCAGGGAAACACCGGGGAGCTGTTTTTT
TRBV5-6,few,TRBJ2-7,.,CASSPGRGASYEQYF,TGTGCCAGCAGCCCGGGAAGGGGAGCCTCCTACGAGCAGTACTTC
TRBV30,.,TRBJ2-7,.,CAWSVGQVNSYEQYF,TGTGCCTGGAGTGTAGGGCAGGTGAACTCCTACGAGCAGTACTTC
TRBV28,.,TRBJ1-1,TRBD1,CASSTRDRGPGTEAFF,TGTGCCAGCAGTACCCGGGACAGGGGGCCTGGGACTGAAGCTTTCTTT
TRBV6-4,.,TRBJ1-2,TRBD1,CASRGQEADGYTF,TGTGCCAGCCGGGGACAGGAGGCGGATGGCTACACCTTC
TRBV7-6,few,TRBJ1-3,TRBD1,CASSSGQPFMNGNTIYF,TGTGCCAGCAGTTCGGGACAGCCCTTTATGAATGGAAACACCATATATTTT
TRBV9,.,TRBJ2-1,TRBD1,CASSPTPTGDEQFF,TGTGCCAGCAGCCCCACCCCTACAGGGGATGAGCAGTTCTTC
TRBV3-1/TRBV3-2,.,TRBJ2-4,.,CASSQGSANIQYF,TGTGCCAGCAGCCAAGGTAGCGCGAACATTCAGTACTTC
TRBV4-1,.,TRBJ1-3,TRBD1,CASSQDTGAGNTIYF,TGCGCCAGCAGCCAAGATACAGGGGCTGGAAACACCATATATTTT
TRBV7-8,few,TRBJ2-1,TRBD2,CASSRLAGGEGEQFF,TGTGCCAGCAGCAGGCTAGCGGGGGGCGAAGGTGAGCAGTTCTTC
TRBV6-5,.,TRBJ1-2,.,CASSYSLQGTYGYTF,TGTGCCAGCAGTTACTCTTTGCAGGGCACCTATGGCTACACCTTC
TRBV27,.,TRBJ2-1,.,CASSPDPGNEQFF,TGTGCCAGCAGTCCTGACCCTGGGAATGAGCAGTTCTTC
TRBV7-8,.,TRBJ1-3,.,CASSPNTGTGNTIYF,TGTGCCAGCAGTCCAAATACGGGCACTGGAAACACCATATATTTT
TRBV7-6,.,TRBJ2-1,.,CASSLAPDNEQFF,TGTGCCAGCAGCTTAGCGCCAGACAATGAGCAGTTCTTC
TRBV2,.,TRBJ1-5,.,CASSVVGEGVNQPQHF,TGTGCCAGCAGTGTCGTGGGGGAGGGGGTCAATCAGCCCCAGCATTTT
TRBV3-1/TRBV3-2,.,TRBJ1-6,.,CASSQDWGESLHF,TGTGCCAGCAGCCAAGATTGGGGAGAATCCCTCCACTTT
TRBV9,.,TRBJ1-5,.,CASSPDPASNQPQHF,TGTGCCAGCAGCCCAGATCCGGCTAGCAATCAGCCCCAGCATTTT
TRBV30,.,TRBJ1-6,.,CAWSVPGAVTPLHF,TGTGCCTGGAGTGTACCAGGGGCCGTGACACCCCTCCACTTT
TRBV27,.,TRBJ2-7,TRBD2,CASSVIAGGLHEQYF,TGTGCCAGCAGTGTAATAGCGGGGGGGCTTCACGAGCAGTACTTC
TRBV11-2,.,TRBJ1-2,TRBD1,CASSRTGDGGYTF,TGTGCCAGCAGCCGGACAGGGGATGGTGGCTACACCTTC
TRBV2,.,TRBJ1-5,.,CASKEDSNQPQHF,TGTGCCAGCAAGGAGGATAGCAATCAGCCCCAGCATTTT
TRBV7-6,.,TRBJ1-2,TRBD1,CASSLGGGITGDYTF,TGTGCCAGCAGCTTAGGCGGAGGGATTACAGGGGACTACACCTTC
TRBV19,.,TRBJ1-2,.,CASSIDRGYTF,TGTGCCAGTAGTATAGACCGAGGCTACACCTTC
TRBV28,.,TRBJ2-7,.,CASSGSETRSLEYF,TGTGCCAGCAGTGGATCCGAGACTAGGAGTTTGGAGTACTTC
TRBV29-1,.,TRBJ2-6,.,CSVEVISGANVLTF,TGCAGCGTTGAAGTTATCTCTGGGGCCAACGTCCTGACTTTC
TRBV29-1,.,TRBJ2-5,.,CSVEGEQETQYF,TGCAGCGTTGAAGGGGAACAAGAGACCCAGTACTTC
TRBV19,.,TRBJ2-5,TRBD1,CASSVLIASGGETQYF,TGTGCCAGTAGTGTTCTGATCGCCTCAGGGGGAGAGACCCAGTACTTC
TRBV5-1,.,TRBJ2-1,TRBD2,CASRLADYNEQFF,TGCGCCAGCAGGCTAGCGGATTACAATGAGCAGTTCTTC
TRBV6-4,.,TRBJ1-2,.,CASSLEQGSYGYTF,TGTGCCAGCAGTCTCGAACAGGGAAGCTATGGCTACACCTTC
TRBV3-1/TRBV3-2,.,TRBJ1-1,.,CASSQQGRRAFF,TGTGCCAGCAGCCAGCAGGGGCGGAGAGCTTTCTTT
TRBV7-8,once,TRBJ2-2,.,CASSLTGALMTGELFF,TGTGCCAGCAGCTTAACCGGAGCCCTCATGACCGGGGAGCTGTTTTTT
TRBV18,.,TRBJ1-1,TRBD1,CASSPRGLPEAFF,TGTGCCAGCTCACCCAGGGGGTTACCTGAAGCTTTCTTT
TRBV3-1/TRBV3-2,.,TRBJ2-1,TRBD1,CASRRQGPYNEQFF,TGTGCCAGCAGGCGACAGGGCCCCTACAATGAGCAGTTCTTC
TRBV18,.,TRBJ2-7,TRBD1,CASSESRDSAYEQYF,TGTGCCAGCTCCGAAAGCCGGGACAGTGCCTACGAGCAGTACTTC
TRBV5-4,.,TRBJ2-1,.,CASSPADRFYNEQFF,TGTGCCAGCAGCCCGGCCGACAGGTTCTACAATGAGCAGTTCTTC
TRBV9,.,TRBJ1-2,TRBD1,CASSLSSGTGPGYTF,TGTGCCAGCAGTCTTAGTTCCGGGACAGGGCCTGGCTACACCTTC
TRBV5-4,.,TRBJ2-3,TRBD2,CASSYSGGAGTDTQYF,TGTGCCAGCAGCTATAGCGGGGGGGCAGGCACAGATACGCAGTATTTT
TRBV19,.,TRBJ1-1,.,CASREPGDLNTEAFF,TGTGCCAGTAGAGAACCAGGGGATCTGAACACTGAAGCTTTCTTT
TRBV19,.,TRBJ2-3,TRBD2,CAISRTSGSTDTQYF,TGTGCCATTAGCCGGACTAGCGGGAGCACAGATACGCAGTATTTT
TRBV5-4,.,TRBJ2-5,.,CASSLAGAETQYF,TGTGCCAGCAGCTTGGCAGGGGCGGAGACCCAGTACTTC
TRBV30,.,TRBJ2-7,TRBD1,CAWGTGGATYEQYF,TGTGCCTGGGGTACAGGGGGCGCGACCTACGAGCAGTACTTC
TRBV7-6,.,TRBJ2-2,.,CASSLLLGATGELFF,TGTGCCAGCAGCTTACTTTTAGGGGCTACCGGGGAGCTGTTTTTT
TRBV5-1,.,TRBJ1-5,.,CASSYAGGEQPQHF,TGCGCCAGCAGCTATGCCGGAGGGGAGCAGCCCCAGCATTTT
TRBV19,.,TRBJ1-6,TRBD1,CASSTGTARNNSPLHF,TGTGCCAGTAGTACCGGGACAGCTAGGAATAATTCACCCCTCCACTTT